A selection of T cell receptor beta chains follows, all from one sample in a study of tumor-infiltrating lymphocytes in localized non-small cell lung cancer. Generated by immunoSEQ multiplex PCR, the TCRdb table keeps only in-frame clones and is missing some. Counted here are fewer than 25,000 clones, nearly 80% occurring once; the ten biggest clones make up 3% to 4%. The source material was lung tumor tissue. The receptors were sampled from a human donor with non-small cell lung cancer. CDR3s include the opening cysteine and the closing phenylalanine or tryptophan. A D gene is named only where the DNA matches it firmly. Clone size is stated in some rows and not others, as once, few, many or a class when expanded.

size: few; D: TRBD1; J: TRBJ2-3; V: TRBV10-3; CDR3: CAISESWTGGTDTQYF; DNA: TGTGCCATCAGTGAGTCGTGGACAGGGGGCACAGATACGCAGTATTTT
size: NA; D: TRBD2; J: TRBJ2-7; V: TRBV10-3; CDR3: CAISASGTSYEQYF; DNA: TGTGCCATCAGTGCCAGCGGGACGTCCTACGAGCAGTACTTC
size: NA; D: NA; J: TRBJ2-2; V: TRBV5-4; CDR3: CASSRTANTGELFF; DNA: TGTGCCAGCAGCCGGACAGCGAACACCGGGGAGCTGTTTTTT
size: NA; D: NA; J: TRBJ1-3; V: TRBV30; CDR3: CAWDGGSFGNTIYF; DNA: TGTGCCTGGGATGGGGGCTCTTTCGGAAACACCATATATTTT
size: NA; D: NA; J: TRBJ1-1; V: TRBV2; CDR3: CASSYIVNTEAFF; DNA: TGTGCCAGCAGTTACATTGTGAACACTGAAGCTTTCTTT
size: NA; D: NA; J: TRBJ2-2; V: TRBV6-4; CDR3: CASSPQTGGELFF; DNA: TGTGCCAGCAGTCCGCAGACAGGCGGGGAGCTGTTTTTT
size: NA; D: NA; J: TRBJ2-3; V: TRBV6-5; CDR3: CASSLVQTDTQYF; DNA: TGTGCCAGCAGTTTGGTACAGACAGATACGCAGTATTTT
size: NA; D: TRBD2; J: TRBJ2-1; V: TRBV18; CDR3: CASSQRLAPFYNEQFF; DNA: TGTGCCAGCTCGCAAAGACTAGCGCCGTTTTACAATGAGCAGTTCTTC
size: NA; D: NA; J: TRBJ2-3; V: TRBV6-1; CDR3: CASTKGSTDTQYF; DNA: TGTGCCAGCACGAAGGGGTCCACAGATACGCAGTATTTT
size: NA; D: TRBD1; J: TRBJ1-1; V: TRBV19; CDR3: CASKQQGLDTEAFF; DNA: TGTGCCAGTAAACAACAGGGGCTTGACACTGAAGCTTTCTTT
size: NA; D: NA; J: TRBJ2-2; V: TRBV7-2; CDR3: CAIPFDRGTNTGELFF; DNA: TGTGCCATCCCGTTTGACCGGGGGACGAACACCGGGGAGCTGTTTTTT
size: few; D: NA; J: TRBJ1-2; V: TRBV6-5; CDR3: CASSYPGWDRGYTF; DNA: TGTGCCAGCAGTTACCCCGGATGGGATCGAGGCTACACCTTC
size: NA; D: TRBD2; J: TRBJ2-1; V: TRBV4-1; CDR3: CASSPGLASYNEQFF; DNA: TGCGCCAGCAGCCCGGGACTAGCGAGCTACAATGAGCAGTTCTTC
size: NA; D: TRBD2; J: TRBJ2-3; V: TRBV27; CDR3: CASSRDRKPRGLAGGADTQYF; DNA: TGTGCCAGCAGCCGAGACAGAAAACCCCGAGGACTAGCGGGAGGAGCAGATACGCAGTATTTT
size: NA; D: TRBD2; J: TRBJ2-1; V: TRBV5-6; CDR3: CASSLVVGGTSPYNEQFF; DNA: TGTGCCAGCAGCTTGGTGGTGGGAGGGACTAGCCCCTACAATGAGCAGTTCTTC
size: NA; D: NA; J: TRBJ2-5; V: TRBV18; CDR3: CASSRSGSEETQYF; DNA: TGTGCCAGCTCACGTTCAGGGTCAGAAGAGACCCAGTACTTC
size: NA; D: NA; J: TRBJ1-3; V: TRBV10-3; CDR3: CASSRTDGNTIYF; DNA: TGTGCCAGCAGTCGGACAGATGGAAACACCATATATTTT
size: NA; D: NA; J: TRBJ2-1; V: TRBV15; CDR3: CATSRGWVEQFF; DNA: TGTGCCACCAGCAGAGGTTGGGTTGAGCAGTTCTTC
size: NA; D: TRBD1; J: TRBJ1-2; V: TRBV5-1; CDR3: CASSWTGDDGYTF; DNA: TGCGCCAGCAGCTGGACAGGGGATGACGGCTACACCTTC
size: NA; D: NA; J: TRBJ1-1; V: TRBV21-1; CDR3: CANKQGARAFF; DNA: TGTGCCAACAAACAGGGGGCGAGAGCTTTCTTT
size: once; D: NA; J: TRBJ1-1; V: TRBV2; CDR3: CASTRTAMNTEAFF; DNA: TGTGCCAGCACCAGGACAGCGATGAACACTGAAGCTTTCTTT
size: NA; D: NA; J: TRBJ1-2; V: TRBV10-3; CDR3: CAISNGGGYGYTF; DNA: TGTGCCATCAGTAACGGGGGGGGCTATGGCTACACCTTC
size: NA; D: NA; J: TRBJ1-2; V: TRBV6-6; CDR3: CASRVSQGISGYTF; DNA: TGTGCCAGCAGGGTTAGTCAGGGCATAAGTGGCTACACCTTC
size: NA; D: NA; J: TRBJ2-2; V: TRBV5-4; CDR3: CASSFPLTGELFF; DNA: TGTGCCAGCAGCTTTCCTCTCACCGGGGAGCTGTTTTTT
size: NA; D: NA; J: TRBJ1-1; V: TRBV19; CDR3: CASSQPRTRRMNTEAFF; DNA: TGTGCCAGTAGTCAGCCTAGGACGCGGCGGATGAACACTGAAGCTTTCTTT
size: NA; D: TRBD2; J: TRBJ2-1; V: TRBV2; CDR3: CASSSTSGTYNEQFF; DNA: TGTGCCAGCAGCTCTACTAGCGGGACCTACAATGAGCAGTTCTTC
size: NA; D: TRBD2; J: TRBJ2-3; V: TRBV2; CDR3: CASSVEREGPQYF; DNA: TGTGCCAGCAGTGTCGAGCGGGAGGGCCCCCAGTATTTT
size: NA; D: TRBD1; J: TRBJ1-5; V: TRBV2; CDR3: CAVQGKDVNQPQHF; DNA: TGTGCCGTACAGGGGAAGGATGTTAATCAGCCCCAGCATTTT
size: NA; D: TRBD1; J: TRBJ2-3; V: TRBV5-1; CDR3: CASSAGTGSGDTQYF; DNA: TGCGCCAGCAGCGCCGGGACAGGGAGTGGAGATACGCAGTATTTT
size: NA; D: NA; J: TRBJ2-5; V: TRBV7-9; CDR3: CASSLSSRETQYF; DNA: TGTGCCAGCAGCTTAAGCTCCAGAGAGACCCAGTACTTC
size: few; D: NA; J: TRBJ2-7; V: TRBV2; CDR3: CASSLGEAYEQYF; DNA: TGTGCCAGCAGCCTTGGGGAAGCCTACGAGCAGTACTTC
size: NA; D: TRBD1; J: TRBJ2-2; V: TRBV18; CDR3: CASSPREGANTGELFF; DNA: TGTGCCAGCTCACCGCGAGAGGGGGCAAACACCGGGGAGCTGTTTTTT
size: NA; D: NA; J: TRBJ1-2; V: TRBV28; CDR3: CASSSLWTAHGYTF; DNA: TGTGCCAGCAGTTCTCTCTGGACAGCACACGGCTACACCTTC
size: NA; D: NA; J: TRBJ2-2; V: TRBV30; CDR3: CAWSGDRRGGELFF; DNA: TGTGCCTGGAGTGGAGACAGGAGAGGCGGGGAGCTGTTTTTT
size: NA; D: NA; J: TRBJ1-1; V: TRBV13; CDR3: CASSRWGEAFF; DNA: TGTGCCAGCAGCCGCTGGGGGGAAGCTTTCTTT
size: once; D: NA; J: TRBJ1-2; V: TRBV30; CDR3: CAWSVPPYGYTF; DNA: TGTGCCTGGAGTGTCCCCCCCTATGGCTACACCTTC
size: NA; D: NA; J: TRBJ2-5; V: TRBV2; CDR3: CASSARQIQETQYF; DNA: TGTGCCAGCAGTGCCCGACAGATCCAAGAGACCCAGTACTTC
size: NA; D: NA; J: TRBJ1-1; V: TRBV5-1; CDR3: CASTRRSQDTEAFF; DNA: TGCGCCAGCACCCGGAGGTCTCAGGACACTGAAGCTTTCTTT
size: NA; D: TRBD1; J: TRBJ2-1; V: TRBV5-1; CDR3: CASSYGQEPSYNEQFF; DNA: TGCGCCAGCAGCTACGGACAGGAACCCTCCTACAATGAGCAGTTCTTC
size: once; D: TRBD1; J: TRBJ1-1; V: TRBV7-3; CDR3: CASRLQGATEAFF; DNA: TGTGCCAGCAGGTTACAGGGGGCCACTGAAGCTTTCTTT
size: NA; D: TRBD1; J: TRBJ2-7; V: TRBV7-7; CDR3: CASSTGTGTYEQYF; DNA: TGTGCTAGCAGCACTGGGACAGGAACCTACGAGCAGTACTTC
size: few; D: NA; J: TRBJ1-1; V: TRBV2; CDR3: CASVGQMNTEAFF; DNA: TGTGCCAGCGTAGGACAGATGAACACTGAAGCTTTCTTT
size: NA; D: NA; J: TRBJ2-1; V: TRBV27; CDR3: CASTSVGLTQFF; DNA: TGTGCCAGCACGTCGGTGGGACTCACGCAGTTCTTC
size: NA; D: TRBD2; J: TRBJ2-1; V: TRBV5-4; CDR3: CASSSGGTSNQKQFF; DNA: TGTGCCAGCAGTAGCGGAGGGACTAGTAATCAGAAGCAGTTCTTC
size: NA; D: NA; J: TRBJ2-7; V: TRBV11-2; CDR3: CASSSTLSGGTYEQYF; DNA: TGTGCCAGCAGCTCCACCCTTAGCGGCGGAACCTACGAGCAGTACTTC